These T cell receptor beta chains were read from a single sample in a study of preoperative IRX-2 immunotherapy in early breast cancer. Clones were sequenced by immunoSEQ multiplex PCR, and TCRdb holds only the in-frame ones, with some missing. This repertoire shows around 88,000 clones, about nine tenths found once; its top ten account for about 1.9%. The sequencing used tumor tissue, collected after IRX-2 immunotherapy. These receptors came from a human donor with breast cancer. Both conserved end residues are part of each CDR3. A D gene is named only where the DNA matches it firmly. Clone size is shown for a subset of rows, as once, few, many or a class of expanded clone.

CDR3aa,CDR3nt,abundance,d_gene,v_gene,j_gene
CASSYREDSAGNTIYF,TGTGCCAGCAGTTACAGGGAAGACTCAGCTGGAAACACCATATATTTT,-,-,TRBV6-4,TRBJ1-3
CAWASGNYGYTF,TGTGCCTGGGCCTCAGGGAACTATGGCTACACCTTC,-,-,TRBV30,TRBJ1-2
CASSYPSWGINEQFF,TGTGCCAGCAGTTACCCTTCTTGGGGTATCAATGAGCAGTTCTTC,few,-,TRBV6-8,TRBJ2-1
CASSPFSTDTQYF,TGTGCCAGCTCACCCTTTAGCACAGATACGCAGTATTTT,-,-,TRBV18,TRBJ2-3
CASSGQRETPGELFF,TGTGCCAGCAGTGGGCAGCGGGAGACTCCCGGGGAGCTGTTTTTT,-,TRBD2,TRBV6-8,TRBJ2-2
CASSWGLAEANEQFF,TGTGCCAGTAGTTGGGGGCTAGCGGAAGCAAATGAGCAGTTCTTC,-,-,TRBV19,TRBJ2-1
CATSRGRTEEETQYF,TGTGCCACCAGCAGAGGTAGGACAGAAGAAGAGACCCAGTACTTC,-,-,TRBV15,TRBJ2-5
CASSIDGPGNQPQHF,TGTGCCAGTAGTATAGACGGGCCTGGCAATCAGCCCCAGCATTTT,-,-,TRBV19,TRBJ1-5
CATSRSRGPANEQFF,TGTGCCACCAGCAGGTCAAGGGGGCCGGCGAATGAGCAGTTCTTC,few,TRBD1,TRBV15,TRBJ2-1
CASSSPGGKNTEAFF,TGTGCCAGCAGTTCCCCTGGGGGGAAGAACACTGAAGCTTTCTTT,-,-,TRBV6-8,TRBJ1-1
CASSQDSGTAAQHF,TGCGCCAGCAGCCAAGATTCTGGGACAGCGGCCCAGCATTTT,-,TRBD1,TRBV4-1,TRBJ1-5
CSVEGGRTNYGYTF,TGCAGCGTTGAGGGCGGCAGGACTAACTATGGCTACACCTTC,-,-,TRBV29-1,TRBJ1-2